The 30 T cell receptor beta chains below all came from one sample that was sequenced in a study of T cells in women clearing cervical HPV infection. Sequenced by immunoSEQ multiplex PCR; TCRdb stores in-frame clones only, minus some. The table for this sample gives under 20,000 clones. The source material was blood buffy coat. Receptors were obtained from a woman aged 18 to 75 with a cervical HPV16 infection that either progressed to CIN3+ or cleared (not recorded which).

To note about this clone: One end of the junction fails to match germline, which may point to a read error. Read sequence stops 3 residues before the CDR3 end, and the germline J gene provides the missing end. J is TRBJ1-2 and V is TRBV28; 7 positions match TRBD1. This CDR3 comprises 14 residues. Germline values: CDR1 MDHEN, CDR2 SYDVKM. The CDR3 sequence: CASSSGTAKYGYTF. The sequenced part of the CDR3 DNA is TGTGCCAGCAGTTCCGGGACAGCTAAATATGGC.

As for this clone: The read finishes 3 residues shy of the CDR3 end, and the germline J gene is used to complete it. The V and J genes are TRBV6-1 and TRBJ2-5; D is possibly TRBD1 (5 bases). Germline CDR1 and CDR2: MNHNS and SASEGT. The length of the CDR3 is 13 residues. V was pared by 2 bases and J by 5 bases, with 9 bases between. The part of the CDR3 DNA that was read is TGTGCCAGCAGTGAACAACCAGGGGAGACC. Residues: CASSEQPGET. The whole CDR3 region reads CASSEQPGETQYF.

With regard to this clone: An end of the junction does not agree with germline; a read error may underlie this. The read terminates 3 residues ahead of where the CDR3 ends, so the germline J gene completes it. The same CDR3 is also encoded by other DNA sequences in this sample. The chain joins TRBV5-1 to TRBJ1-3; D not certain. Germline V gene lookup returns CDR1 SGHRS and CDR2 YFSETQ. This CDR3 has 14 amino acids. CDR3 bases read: TGCGCCAGCAGCATGCAAGACTCTGGAAACACT. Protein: CASSMQDSGNT. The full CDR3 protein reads CASSMQDSGNTIYF. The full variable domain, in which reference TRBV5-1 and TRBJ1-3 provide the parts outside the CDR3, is KAGVTQTPRYLIKTRGQQVTLSCSPISGHRSVSWYQQTPGQGLQFLFEYFSETQRNKGNFPGRFSGRQFSNSRSEMNVSTLELGDSALYLCASSMQDSGNTIYFGEGSWLTVV.

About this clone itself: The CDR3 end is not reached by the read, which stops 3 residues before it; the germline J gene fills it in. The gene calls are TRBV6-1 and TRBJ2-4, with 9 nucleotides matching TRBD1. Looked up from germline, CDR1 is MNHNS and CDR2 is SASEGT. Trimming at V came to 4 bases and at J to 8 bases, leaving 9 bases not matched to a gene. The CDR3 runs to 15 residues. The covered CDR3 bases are TGTGCCAGCAGTGTTATGGGACAGGGAGCGGACATT. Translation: CASSVMGQGADI. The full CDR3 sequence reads CASSVMGQGADIQYF.

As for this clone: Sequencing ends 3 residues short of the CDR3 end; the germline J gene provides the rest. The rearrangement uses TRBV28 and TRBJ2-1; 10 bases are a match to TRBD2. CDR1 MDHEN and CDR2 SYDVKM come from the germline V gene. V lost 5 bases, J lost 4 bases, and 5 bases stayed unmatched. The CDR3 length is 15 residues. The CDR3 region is CASSLGTSVYNEQFF. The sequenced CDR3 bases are TGTGCCAGCAGTCTCGGGACTAGCGTGTACAATGAG.

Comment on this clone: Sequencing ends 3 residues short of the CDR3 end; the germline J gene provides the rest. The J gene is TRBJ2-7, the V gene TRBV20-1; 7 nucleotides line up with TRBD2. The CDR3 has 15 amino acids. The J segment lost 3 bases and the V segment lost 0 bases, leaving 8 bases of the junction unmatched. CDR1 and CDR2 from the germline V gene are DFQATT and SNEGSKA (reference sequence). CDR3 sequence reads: CSARDAASGVYEQYF. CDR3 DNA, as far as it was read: TGCAGTGCTAGAGATGCGGCTAGCGGAGTCTACGAG.

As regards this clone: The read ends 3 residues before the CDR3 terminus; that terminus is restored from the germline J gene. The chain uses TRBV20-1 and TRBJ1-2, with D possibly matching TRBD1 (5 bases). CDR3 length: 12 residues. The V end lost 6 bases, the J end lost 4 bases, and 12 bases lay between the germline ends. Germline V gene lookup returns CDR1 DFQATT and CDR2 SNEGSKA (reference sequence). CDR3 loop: CSAETGGYGYTF. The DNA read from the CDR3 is TGCAGTGCCGAAACGGGGGGCTATGGC.

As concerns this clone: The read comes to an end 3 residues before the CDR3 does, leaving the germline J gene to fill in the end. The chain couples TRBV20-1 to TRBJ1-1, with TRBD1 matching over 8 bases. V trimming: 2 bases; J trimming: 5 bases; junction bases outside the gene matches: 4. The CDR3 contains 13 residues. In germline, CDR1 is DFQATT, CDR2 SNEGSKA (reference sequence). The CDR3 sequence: CSARKQGGTEAFF. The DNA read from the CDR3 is TGCAGTGCTAGAAAACAGGGGGGGACTGAA.

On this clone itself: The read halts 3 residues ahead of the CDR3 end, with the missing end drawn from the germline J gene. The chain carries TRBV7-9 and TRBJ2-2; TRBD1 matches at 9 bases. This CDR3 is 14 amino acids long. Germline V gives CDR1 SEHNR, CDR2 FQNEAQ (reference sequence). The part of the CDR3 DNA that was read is TGTGCCAGCAGCGCCGGACAGGGGACTGAAAAG. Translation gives CASSAGQGTEK. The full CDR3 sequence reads CASSAGQGTEKLFF. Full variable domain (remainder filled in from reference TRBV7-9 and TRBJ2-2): DTGVSQNPRHKITKRGQNVTFRCDPISEHNRLYWYRQTLGQGPEFLTYFQNEAQLEKSRLLSDRFSAERPKGSFSTLEIQRTEQGDSAMYLCASSAGQGTEKLFFGEGSRLTVL.

The CDR3 is CASSSVGQGTTEAFF. The CDR3 bases that were read are TGTGCCAGCAGCTCCGTAGGACAGGGTACCACTGAA. This chain uses TRBV7-9 with TRBJ1-1, with 8 bases fitting TRBD1. The read is 3 residues too short to cover the CDR3 end, so that end is filled in from the germline J gene. The CDR3 covers 15 residues. The ends lost 4 bases at V and 4 bases at J; junction bases unmatched: 8. The germline gives CDR1 SEHNR, CDR2 FQNEAQ (reference sequence).

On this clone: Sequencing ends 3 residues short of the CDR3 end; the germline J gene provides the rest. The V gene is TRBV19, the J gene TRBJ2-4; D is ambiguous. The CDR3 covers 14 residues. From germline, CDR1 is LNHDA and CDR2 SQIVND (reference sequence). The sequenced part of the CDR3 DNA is TGTGCCAGTAGTATGGTGCAGGTTCGATATGGT. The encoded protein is CASSMVQVRYG. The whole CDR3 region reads CASSMVQVRYGQYF.

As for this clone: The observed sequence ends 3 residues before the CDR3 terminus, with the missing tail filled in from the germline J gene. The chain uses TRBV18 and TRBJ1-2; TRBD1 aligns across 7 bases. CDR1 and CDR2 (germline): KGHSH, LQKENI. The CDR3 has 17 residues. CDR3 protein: CASSPLNPGQTLYDYTF. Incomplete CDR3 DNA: TGTGCCAGCTCACCTTTGAATCCGGGACAGACTCTCTACGAC.

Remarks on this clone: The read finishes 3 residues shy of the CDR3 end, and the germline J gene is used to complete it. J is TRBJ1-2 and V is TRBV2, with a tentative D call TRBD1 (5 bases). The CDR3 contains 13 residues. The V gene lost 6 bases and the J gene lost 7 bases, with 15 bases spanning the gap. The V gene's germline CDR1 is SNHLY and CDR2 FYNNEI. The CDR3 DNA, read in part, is TGTGCCAGCAGGGAGCCCAGGGAATTTGGC. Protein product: CASREPREFG. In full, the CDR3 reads CASREPREFGYTF.

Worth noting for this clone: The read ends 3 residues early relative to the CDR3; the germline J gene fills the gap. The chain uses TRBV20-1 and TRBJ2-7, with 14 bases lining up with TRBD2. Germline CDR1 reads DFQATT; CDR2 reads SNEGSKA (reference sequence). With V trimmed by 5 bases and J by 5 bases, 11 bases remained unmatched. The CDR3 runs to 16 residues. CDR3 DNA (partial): TGCAGTGCTGGACCTCAGGGACTAGCGGGGGTCCACGAG. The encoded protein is CSAGPQGLAGVHE. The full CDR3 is CSAGPQGLAGVHEQYF.

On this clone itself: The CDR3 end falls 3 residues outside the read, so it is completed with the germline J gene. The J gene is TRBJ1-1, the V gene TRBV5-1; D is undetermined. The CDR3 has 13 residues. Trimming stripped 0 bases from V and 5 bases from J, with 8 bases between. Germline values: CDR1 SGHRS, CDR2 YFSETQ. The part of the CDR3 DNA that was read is TGCGCCAGCAGCTTGGCGGGGATGACTGAA. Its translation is CASSLAGMTE. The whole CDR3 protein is CASSLAGMTEAFF.

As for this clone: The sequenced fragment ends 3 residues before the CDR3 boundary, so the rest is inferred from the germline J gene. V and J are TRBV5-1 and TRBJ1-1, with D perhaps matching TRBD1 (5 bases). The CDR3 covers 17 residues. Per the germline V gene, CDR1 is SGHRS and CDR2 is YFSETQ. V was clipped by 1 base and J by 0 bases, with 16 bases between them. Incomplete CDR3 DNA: TGCGCCAGCAGCTTGTTGGCAGGGACTGTAATGAACACTGAA. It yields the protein CASSLLAGTVMNTE. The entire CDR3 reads CASSLLAGTVMNTEAFF.

Partial CDR3 DNA: TGTGCCAGCAGCTACATCACAGATACG. Translated: CASSYITDT. The whole CDR3 region reads CASSYITDTQYF. The rearrangement links TRBV7-2 to TRBJ2-3; D is unresolved. The read terminates 3 residues ahead of where the CDR3 ends, so the germline J gene completes it. Looked up from germline, CDR1 is SGHTA and CDR2 is FQGNSA. There are 12 residues in the CDR3. Trimming stripped 4 bases from V and 2 bases from J, with 4 bases between.

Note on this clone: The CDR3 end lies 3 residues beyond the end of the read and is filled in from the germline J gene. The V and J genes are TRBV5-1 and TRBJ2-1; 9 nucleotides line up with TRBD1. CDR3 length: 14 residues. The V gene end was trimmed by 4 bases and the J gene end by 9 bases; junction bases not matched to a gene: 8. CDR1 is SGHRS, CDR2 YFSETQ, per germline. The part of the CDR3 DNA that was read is TGCGCCAGCAGCCCGGACAGGGGAACGGGTGAG. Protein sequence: CASSPDRGTGE. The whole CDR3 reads CASSPDRGTGEQFF.

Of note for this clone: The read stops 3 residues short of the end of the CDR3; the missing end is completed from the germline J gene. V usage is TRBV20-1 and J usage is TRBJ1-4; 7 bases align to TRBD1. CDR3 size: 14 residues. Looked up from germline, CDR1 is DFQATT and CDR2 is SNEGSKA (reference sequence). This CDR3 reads CSARRGQLNSPLFF. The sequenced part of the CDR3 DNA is TGCAGTGCTAGAAGGGGACAGCTTAATTCACCA.

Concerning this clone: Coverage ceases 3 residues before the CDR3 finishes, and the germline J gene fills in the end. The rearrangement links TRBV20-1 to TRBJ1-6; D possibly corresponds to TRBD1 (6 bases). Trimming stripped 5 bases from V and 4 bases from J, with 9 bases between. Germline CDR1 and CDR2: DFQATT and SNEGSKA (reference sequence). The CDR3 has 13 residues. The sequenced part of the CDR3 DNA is TGCAGTGCTGGGACAACTTATAATTCACCC. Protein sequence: CSAGTTYNSP. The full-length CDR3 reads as CSAGTTYNSPLHF.

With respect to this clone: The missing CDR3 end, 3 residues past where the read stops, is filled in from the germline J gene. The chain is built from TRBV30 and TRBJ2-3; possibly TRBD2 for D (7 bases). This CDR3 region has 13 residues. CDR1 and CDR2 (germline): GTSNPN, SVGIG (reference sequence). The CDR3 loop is CAWTVAGALSQYF. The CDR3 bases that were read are TGTGCCTGGACGGTGGCGGGGGCCCTGTCG.

Incomplete CDR3 DNA: TGTGCCAGCAGCCACGGGACAGGGAACACTGAA. Residues: CASSHGTGNTE. The whole CDR3 is CASSHGTGNTEAFF. The chain has TRBV5-6 and TRBJ1-1, with 8 bases lining up with TRBD1. Sequencing ends 3 residues short of the CDR3 end; the germline J gene provides the rest. Losses at the gene ends were 4 bases for V and 1 base for J; bases not matched to a gene: 3. This CDR3 is built from 14 residues. CDR1 is SGHDT and CDR2 is YYEEEE in the germline V gene.

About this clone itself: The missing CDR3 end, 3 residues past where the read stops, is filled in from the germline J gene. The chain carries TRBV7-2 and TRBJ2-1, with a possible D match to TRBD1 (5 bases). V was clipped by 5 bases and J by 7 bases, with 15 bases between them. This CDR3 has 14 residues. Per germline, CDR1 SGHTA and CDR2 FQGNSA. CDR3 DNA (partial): TGTGCCAGCAGCCGTTCTGGGGCTAAGAATGAG. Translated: CASSRSGAKNE. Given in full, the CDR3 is CASSRSGAKNEQFF.

CDR3: CSVDRLSGEKLFF. The CDR3 bases that were read are TGCAGCGTTGACCGGCTTTCGGGTGAAAAA. V and J are TRBV29-1 and TRBJ1-4; D not resolved. The read comes to an end 3 residues before the CDR3 does, leaving the germline J gene to fill in the end. The germline V and J ends were trimmed by 3 bases and 7 bases, with 12 bases remaining between them. The CDR3 contains 13 residues. Germline CDR1 and CDR2: SQVTM and ANQGSEA.

The CDR3 DNA, read in part, is TGCAGTGCTAGAGGGACTAGCGGGGACGAG. Its protein is CSARGTSGDE. The full CDR3 is CSARGTSGDEQYF. This chain uses TRBV20-1 with TRBJ2-7; 12 nucleotides align to TRBD2. The observed sequence ends 3 residues before the CDR3 terminus, with the missing tail filled in from the germline J gene. Germline CDR1 is DFQATT and CDR2 is SNEGSKA (reference sequence). Trimming took 1 base from V and 5 from J; bases not matched to a gene: 0. This CDR3 has 13 amino acids.

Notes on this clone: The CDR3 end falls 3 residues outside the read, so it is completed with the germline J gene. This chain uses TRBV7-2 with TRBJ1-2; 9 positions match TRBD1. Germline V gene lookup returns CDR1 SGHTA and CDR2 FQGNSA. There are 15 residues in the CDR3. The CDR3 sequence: CASSLGQGGYNDYTF. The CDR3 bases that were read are TGTGCCAGCAGCTTAGGACAGGGGGGTTACAATGAC. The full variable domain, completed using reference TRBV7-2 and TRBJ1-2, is GAGVSQSPSNKVTEKGKDVELRCDPISGHTALYWYRQSLGQGLEFLIYFQGNSAPDKSGLPSDRFSAERTGGSVSTLTIQRTQQEDSAVYLCASSLGQGGYNDYTFGSGTRLTVV.

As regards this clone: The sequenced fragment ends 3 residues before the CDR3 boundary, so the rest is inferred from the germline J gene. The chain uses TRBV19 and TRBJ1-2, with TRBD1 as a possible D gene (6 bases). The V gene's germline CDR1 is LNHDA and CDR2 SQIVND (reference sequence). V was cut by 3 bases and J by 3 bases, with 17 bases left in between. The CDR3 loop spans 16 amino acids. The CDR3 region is CASSIEEGVMDYGYTF. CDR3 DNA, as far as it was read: TGTGCCAGTAGTATCGAGGAGGGGGTAATGGACTATGGC.

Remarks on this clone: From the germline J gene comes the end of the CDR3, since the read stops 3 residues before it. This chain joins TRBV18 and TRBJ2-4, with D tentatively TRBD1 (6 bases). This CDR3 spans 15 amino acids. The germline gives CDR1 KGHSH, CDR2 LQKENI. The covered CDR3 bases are TGTGCCAGCTCCCCCCCAGGGGACCTCGGCTATGGT. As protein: CASSPPGDLGYG. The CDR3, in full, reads CASSPPGDLGYGQYF.

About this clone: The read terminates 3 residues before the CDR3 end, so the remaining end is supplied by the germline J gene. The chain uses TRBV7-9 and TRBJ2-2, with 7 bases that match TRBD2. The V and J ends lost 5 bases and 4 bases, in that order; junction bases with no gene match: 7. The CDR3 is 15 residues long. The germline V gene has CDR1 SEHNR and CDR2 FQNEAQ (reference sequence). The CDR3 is CASSPVGGITGELFF. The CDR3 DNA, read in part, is TGTGCCAGCAGCCCGGTGGGGGGGATCACCGGGGAG.

The CDR3 is CASSVATRDRAYNEQFF. Incomplete CDR3 DNA: TGTGCCAGCAGCGTAGCTACGAGGGACAGAGCCTACAATGAG. This chain links TRBV9 with TRBJ2-1; TRBD1 matches 7 bases. The read gets to within 3 residues of the CDR3 end, and the germline J gene fills in the rest. The CDR3 spans 17 residues. Germline assignment: CDR1 SGDLS and CDR2 YYNGEE. The ends lost 0 bases at V and 2 bases at J; junction bases unmatched: 8.